The 16 T cell receptor beta chains listed next were all sequenced from one sample in a study of read filtering for tumor transcriptome and immune sequencing. The library was built from roughly 400 ng RNA with molecular barcoded adaptors for alpha/delta and beta/gamma chains. TCRdb called the reads again in MiXCR, with one record for every CDR3 protein. Of around 38,000 distinct CDR3 sequences in the sample, roughly 15% were seen once. The specimen was a population of CD138-negative cells sorted from bone marrow. All receptors come from a donor at least 40 years old with multiple myeloma.

Many counts were recorded for this clonotype. The rearrangement links TRBV25-1 to TRBJ2-2; D is ambiguous. This CDR3 spans 14 amino acids. CDR1 is MGHDK, CDR2 SYGVNS, per germline. Trimming cost V 6 bases and J 2 bases, with 10 bases left between them. CDR3 in amino acids: CASRSLENTGELFF. DNA of the CDR3: TGTGCCAGCAGGAGTTTGGAAAACACCGGGGAGCTGTTTTTT. The whole variable domain, remainder taken from reference TRBV25-1 and TRBJ2-2, is EADIYQTPRYLVIGTGKKITLECSQTMGHDKMYWYQQDPGMELHLIHYSYGVNSTEKGDLSSESTVSRIRTEHFPLTLESARPSHTSQYLCASRSLENTGELFFGEGSRLTVL.

Comments on this clonotype: A much larger clone lies one base from this, so it may be a read error. The rearrangement joins TRBV5-4 to TRBJ2-3; weak D call: TRBD2 (6 bases). The CDR3 is 15 amino acids. CDR1 and CDR2 from the germline V gene are SGHNT and YYREEE (reference sequence). The CDR3, as DNA: TGTGCCAGCAGCTTTAGCGGAACTAGCACAGGTACGCAGTATTTT. Its protein is CASSFSGTSTGTQYF.

This clonotype was recorded at least ten times. This chain uses TRBV7-9 with TRBJ1-1, with D possibly being TRBD1 (6 bases). This CDR3 is built from 13 residues. Germline-derived CDR1 and CDR2 are SEHNR and FQNEAQ (reference sequence). V lost 5 bases, J lost 5 bases, and 12 bases lay in between. The CDR3 sequence: CASSRGGKTEAFF. The CDR3 nucleotides are TGTGCCAGCAGCAGAGGGGGGAAAACTGAAGCTTTCTTT.

This clonotype has more than one count but fewer than ten. A clone one base away is much larger, so this may be a read error. This chain joins TRBV10-3 and TRBJ1-2; weak D call: TRBD1 (6 bases). CDR3 size: 14 residues. From germline, CDR1 is ENHRY and CDR2 SYGVKD. In DNA, the CDR3 is TGTGCCATCACCGAGGGGGGGGCTTTCTATGGCCACACCTTC. It codes for CAITEGGAFYGHTF.

The J gene is TRBJ1-3, the V gene TRBV29-1; TRBD1 might be the D (6 bases). Germline V gives CDR1 SQVTM, CDR2 ANQGSEA. The CDR3 runs to 12 residues. V gave up 4 bases and J gave up 6 bases, with 10 bases separating them. CDR3: CSVAGVENTIYF. Here the CDR3 DNA reads TGCAGCGTTGCAGGGGTCGAAAACACCATATATTTT.

This clonotype occurred many times. The chain links TRBV5-1 to TRBJ1-5; no clear D. Trimming pared 0 bases from V and 9 bases from J, leaving 10 bases between. The CDR3 is 13 amino acids. Germline CDR1 reads SGHRS; CDR2 reads YFSETQ. The CDR3 protein is CASSLAGRPPQHF. The CDR3 nucleotides read TGCGCCAGCAGCTTGGCAGGTAGGCCGCCCCAGCATTTT.

CDR3 DNA: TGTGCCAGTAGTATCCCAGGCCTTGTCGGGGAGCTGTTTTTT. Translated: CASSIPGLVGELFF. V and J are TRBV19 and TRBJ2-2, with unresolved D. The V end was cut by 3 bases, the J end by 7 bases, with 12 bases between. Germline V gene lookup returns CDR1 LNHDA and CDR2 SQIVND (reference sequence). The CDR3 is made up of 14 amino acids.

This clonotype showed up just a few times. A much larger clone sits a single nucleotide away, making a read error possible. The rearrangement uses TRBV24-1 and TRBJ2-2; perhaps TRBD2 as D (6 bases). The CDR3 spans 15 residues. The germline CDR1 and CDR2 sequences are KGHDR and SFDVKD. CDR3: CTTSDPGTSNRELFF. CDR3 nucleotide sequence: TGTACCACCAGTGATCCCGGGACTTCAAACCGGGAGCTGTTTTTT.

This clonotype was counted many times. The rearrangement uses TRBV7-9 and TRBJ2-2; D possibly matches TRBD1 or TRBD2 (5 bases each). The V gene's germline CDR1 is SEHNR and CDR2 FQNEAQ (reference sequence). The CDR3 length is 15 residues. Trimming removed 5 bases from V and 5 bases from J, with 15 bases in between. Written as DNA, the CDR3 is TGTGCCAGCAGCCCGCTAACGGGGCGGACCGGGGAGCTGTTTTTT. Protein: CASSPLTGRTGELFF.

This clonotype was seen many times. This sequence joins TRBV5-1 and TRBJ2-7; the D is unclear. Germline V lookup: CDR1 SGHRS, CDR2 YFSETQ. This CDR3 has 14 residues. The germline V and J ends were trimmed by 0 bases and 1 base, with 8 bases remaining between them. The CDR3 nucleotides read TGCGCCAGCAGCTTGGATTCCGGGTCCTACGAGCAGTACTTC. Translating it yields CASSLDSGSYEQYF.

As to this clonotype: A much bigger clone sits one base away, suggesting this may be a read error. This chain uses TRBV5-1 with TRBJ2-2, with a weak D call TRBD1 (8 bases). Germline lookup yields CDR1 SGHRS and CDR2 YFSETQ. This CDR3 region has 16 residues. The DNA of the CDR3 is TGCGCCAGCAGCTCACAGGGGGGGATGAACACCAGGGAGCTGTTTTTT. Translated, it gives CASSSQGGMNTRELFF.

This clonotype was found many times. The chain recombines TRBV28 with TRBJ2-3; TRBD1 agrees at 7 bases. The ends lost 1 base at V and 3 bases at J; junction bases unmatched: 13. Germline lookup yields CDR1 MDHEN and CDR2 SYDVKM. This CDR3 contains 18 residues. The CDR3 DNA reads as TGTGCCAGCAGTTTATCGGAAGGTCACAGGGGAGTGACAGATACGCAGTATTTT. This encodes CASSLSEGHRGVTDTQYF. Combining the CDR3 with reference TRBV28 and TRBJ2-3 gives the whole variable domain DVKVTQSSRYLVKRTGEKVFLECVQDMDHENMFWYRQDPGLGLRLIYFSYDVKMKEKGDIPEGYSVSREKKERFSLILESASTNQTSMYLCASSLSEGHRGVTDTQYFGPGTRLTVL.

This clonotype has at least ten counts. This may arise from a read error, as a much more abundant clone is one base away. V gene TRBV2 combines with J gene TRBJ2-1, with TRBD2 matching over 8 bases. The germline gives CDR1 SNHLY, CDR2 FYNNEI. This CDR3 has 14 amino acids. CDR3 loop: CACSLLAEYNEQFF. CDR3 DNA sequence: TGTGCCTGCAGCCTACTAGCGGAATACAATGAGCAGTTCTTC.

Many counts were recorded for this clonotype. This sequence joins TRBV20-1 and TRBJ2-3, with TRBD2 identical over 12 bases. The germline V gene has CDR1 DFQATT and CDR2 SNEGSKA (reference sequence). The CDR3 covers 17 residues. V dropped 3 bases and J dropped 5; count of bases not matched to a gene: 12. The CDR3 coding sequence is TGCAGTGCTAGCGCGCTCGGACTAGCGGGAAAGGGAGATACGCAGTATTTT. It encodes CSASALGLAGKGDTQYF.

At least ten counts were recorded for this clonotype. The chain combines TRBV29-1 with TRBJ1-1; D ambiguous. Germline V gene lookup returns CDR1 SQVTM and CDR2 ANQGSEA. The CDR3 runs 11 residues. Trimming removed 4 bases at V and 10 bases at J, with 13 bases between. This CDR3 reads CSVVVFAGAFF. DNA for the CDR3: TGCAGCGTTGTTGTTTTTGCGGGAGCTTTCTTT.

This clonotype came up many times. The genes are TRBV6-5 and TRBJ2-6; D not certain. Germline values: CDR1 MNHEY, CDR2 SVGAGI. The CDR3 totals 15 residues. The germline V and J ends were trimmed by 3 bases and 2 bases, with 8 bases remaining between them. Here the CDR3 reads CASSYGQAGANVLTF. The CDR3 DNA reads TGTGCCAGCAGTTATGGGCAGGCTGGGGCCAACGTCCTGACTTTC.